This T cell receptor (beta chain) comes out of a study of blood T cell repertoires in COVID-19. Study-wide background: Some COVID-19 samples were acute and others convalescent; all came from the United States, Italy and Spain. Sources were T cells, B-cell-depleted T cells, or PBMCs; the material itself was cDNA or gDNA.

This CDR3 contains 15 residues. The germline V gene encodes CDR1 SQVTM and CDR2 ANQGSEA. Germline trimming cut 4 bases from V and 3 bases from J; bases unmatched to any gene: 8. This clone occurred a few times. Authors' data handling: Cell counts per sample came from amplifying reference gene primers. Here immunoSEQ multiplex PCR was the method, and the copy in TCRdb shows in-frame clones only, minus some. V and J calls and clone size follow that table, whereas D and trimming were derived from the DNA. The table has 86,000 or so clones, roughly 82% seen once. The chain has TRBV29-1 and TRBJ1-5; 8 bases align to TRBD1. This receptor was identified in an elderly woman with acute or convalescent COVID-19. Sequencing was done on a sample of peripheral blood. DNA of the CDR3: TGCAGCGTTGCAGGGGGCGCAGCTGACAATCAGCCCCAGCATTTT. Its translation is CSVAGGAADNQPQHF.